Presented here are 18 T cell receptor beta chains from one specimen sequenced in a study of brain T cells in children with intractable seizures. Assay: immunoSEQ multiplex PCR; the TCRdb copy retains only in-frame clones and omits some. The repertoire has 110,000 or so clones, roughly 94% of them found once; the top ten carry 3.5% to 4.5%. The sequencing used peripheral blood, collected at surgery. Receptors originate from a boy in the first two years of life with hemimegalencephaly and intractable seizures.

The DNA of the CDR3 is TGCGCCAGCTACCCGGCCGAGACGCTGAACACTGAAGCTTTCTTT. It encodes CASYPAETLNTEAFF. The gene calls are TRBV10-2 and TRBJ1-1; unclear D gene. The CDR3 has 15 residues. Trimming removed 8 bases at V and 0 bases at J, with 16 bases between. CDR1 is WSHSY, CDR2 SAAADI, per germline.

The V call is TRBV28, the J call TRBJ2-7, with D perhaps TRBD1 or TRBD2 (5 bases each). The CDR3 is made up of 12 amino acids. Trimming left V 3 bases short and J 6 bases short, with 9 bases between. Germline CDR1 MDHEN, CDR2 SYDVKM. CDR3 loop: CASSFQGVEQYF. The CDR3 DNA follows: TGTGCCAGCAGTTTCCAGGGAGTCGAGCAGTACTTC.

This chain links TRBV13 with TRBJ1-1, with 9 bases lining up with TRBD1. J was trimmed by 6 bases and V by 3 bases; bases with no gene match: 8. CDR3 length: 15 residues. CDR1 and CDR2 (germline): PRHDT, FYEKMQ (reference sequence). In nucleotides, the CDR3 is TGTGCCAGCAGCTTCGACGGACAGGGGATGGCTGAAGCTTTCTTT. Its protein is CASSFDGQGMAEAFF. Supplemented by reference TRBV13 and TRBJ1-1, the full variable domain reads AAGVIQSPRHLIKEKRETATLKCYPIPRHDTVYWYQQGPGQDPQFLISFYEKMQSDKGSIPDRFSAQQFSDYHSELNMSSLELGDSALYFCASSFDGQGMAEAFFGQGTRLTVV.

The chain is built from TRBV11-3 and TRBJ2-5, with D possibly matching TRBD2 (5 bases). The ends were cut back, 5 bases at V and 1 base at J, with 11 bases in the middle. The germline gives CDR1 SGHNT, CDR2 YENEEA. The CDR3 covers 14 residues. The DNA of the CDR3 is TGTGCCAGCAGCCATTACGGGGTCCAAGAGACCCAGTACTTC. Amino acid sequence: CASSHYGVQETQYF.

The genes are TRBV29-1 and TRBJ2-2; 13 bases are a match to TRBD2. Germline V lookup: CDR1 SQVTM, CDR2 ANQGSEA. V gave up 4 bases and J gave up 0 bases; unmatched junction bases: 2. This CDR3 has 16 residues. The CDR3 DNA follows: TGCAGCGTTGGCGGACTAGCGGGAGCGAACACCGGGGAGCTGTTTTTT. Protein product: CSVGGLAGANTGELFF.

This chain joins TRBV7-9 and TRBJ2-7; TRBD2 might be the D (6 bases). The CDR3 covers 12 residues. Per germline, CDR1 SEHNR and CDR2 FQNEAQ (reference sequence). V was clipped by 5 bases and J by 5 bases, with 10 bases between them. The DNA of the CDR3 is TGTGCCAGCAGCCGAGGCGGGGACGAGCAGTACTTC. Translating gives CASSRGGDEQYF.

The CDR3 here is CASSEGNNQPQHF. The CDR3 coding sequence is TGTGCCAGCAGTGAGGGAAACAATCAGCCCCAGCATTTT. The J gene is TRBJ1-5, the V gene TRBV27, with no clear D. Between the trimmed V and J ends, which lost 5 bases and 3 bases, there was a span of 8 bases. Germline V gene lookup returns CDR1 MNHEY and CDR2 SMNVEV (reference sequence). The length of the CDR3 is 13 residues.

The chain joins TRBV5-8 to TRBJ1-3; D gene unclear. CDR1 and CDR2 (germline): SGHTS, YDEGEE. V dropped 1 base and J dropped 0 bases, with 8 bases sitting between them. The CDR3 runs to 15 residues. The CDR3 is CASSLLTPSGNTIYF. CDR3 sequence (DNA): TGTGCCAGCAGCTTGCTCACCCCCTCTGGAAACACCATATATTTT.

The chain uses TRBV28 and TRBJ2-2; tentative D call: TRBD1 (6 bases). The germline V gene has CDR1 MDHEN and CDR2 SYDVKM. The ends were cut back, 6 bases at V and 4 bases at J, with 18 bases in the middle. CDR3 length equals 16 residues. CDR3 in DNA: TGTGCCAGCAGCCCGGACAGCCCCCGGGCCACCGGGGAGCTGTTTTTT. It yields the protein CASSPDSPRATGELFF.

The chain recombines TRBV7-3 with TRBJ2-1; D is ambiguous. Germline loops: CDR1 SGHTA, CDR2 FQGTGA. This CDR3 contains 16 residues. V was cut by 6 bases and J by 1 base, with 16 bases left in between. The CDR3 DNA sequence: TGTGCCAGCAGTTTTTTCCCCGTGTCTTCCTACAATGAGCAGTTCTTC. As protein: CASSFFPVSSYNEQFF.

This chain joins TRBV5-1 and TRBJ1-3, with 9 nucleotides matching TRBD1. Germline assignment: CDR1 SGHRS and CDR2 YFSETQ. The trim removed 4 bases at V and 0 bases at J, leaving 5 bases unmatched. The CDR3 covers 16 residues. This chain's CDR3 is CASSPGTGSSGNTIYF. CDR3 coding DNA: TGCGCCAGCAGCCCCGGGACAGGGAGCTCTGGAAACACCATATATTTT.

The chain carries TRBV12-5 and TRBJ1-2; 7 bases are a match to TRBD1. This CDR3 is 16 amino acids long. Germline V gene data show CDR1 as LGHNT and CDR2 as FRNRAP. After removal of 1 base from V and 8 bases from J, the junction contained 13 bases not matched to a gene. CDR3 sequence (DNA): TGTGCTAGTGGTTTGGCGGGGACAGCCGAATCTGGGGGCTACACCTTC. Translated: CASGLAGTAESGGYTF.

The chain has TRBV21-1 and TRBJ1-3; no DNA check was done on the table's D call, TRBD1. TRBV21-1 counts as a pseudogene. CDR3 size: 17 residues. CDR3 nucleotide sequence: TGTGCCAGCAGCACCGATCAGGGAAAAGGATCCGGAAACACCATATATTTT. Its protein is CASSTDQGKGSGNTIYF.

Here the CDR3 reads CASSLGRTDTQYF. The DNA of the CDR3 is TGTGCCAGTAGTCTCGGGAGAACAGATACGCAGTATTTT. The chain uses TRBV19 and TRBJ2-3; D is possibly TRBD2 (6 bases). The V end lost 5 bases, the J end lost 3 bases, and 9 bases lay between the germline ends. Per germline, CDR1 LNHDA and CDR2 SQIVND (reference sequence). The length of the CDR3 is 13 residues.

V is TRBV4-3 and J is TRBJ2-3, with 10 positions matching TRBD2. The CDR3 has 17 residues. Germline V gives CDR1 LGHNA, CDR2 YSLEER. Germline trimming cut 0 bases from V and 1 base from J; bases unmatched to any gene: 4. Written as DNA, the CDR3 is TGCGCCAGCAGCCAAGATCAAGGGACTAGCGGCACAGATACGCAGTATTTT. Protein sequence: CASSQDQGTSGTDTQYF.

The gene calls are TRBV30 and TRBJ2-7, with TRBD2 matching over 11 bases. This CDR3 is built from 15 residues. CDR1 is GTSNPN, CDR2 SVGIG, per germline (reference sequence). The junction had 6 bases not matched to a gene; V was cut back by 0 bases and J by 5 bases. The CDR3 loop reads CAWSVRLAGSNEQYF. The CDR3 DNA is TGTGCCTGGAGTGTACGACTAGCGGGATCGAACGAGCAGTACTTC.

The V call is TRBV9, the J call TRBJ2-1; 9 bases match TRBD2. V shed 3 bases, J shed 0 bases, and the junction held 4 bases outside the gene matches. From germline, CDR1 is SGDLS and CDR2 YYNGEE. This CDR3 has 16 amino acids. The CDR3 spells CASSGQAGGSYNEQFF. In nucleotides, the CDR3 is TGTGCCAGCAGCGGACAAGCGGGGGGCTCCTACAATGAGCAGTTCTTC. Variable domain in full (rest from reference TRBV9 and TRBJ2-1): DSGVTQTPKHLITATGQRVTLRCSPRSGDLSVYWYQQSLDQGLQFLIQYYNGEERAKGNILERFSAQQFPDLHSELNLSSLELGDSALYFCASSGQAGGSYNEQFFGPGTRLTVL.

The V call is TRBV4-1, the J call TRBJ1-2; 7 bases line up with TRBD1. With 7 bases clipped from V and 5 bases from J, the junction kept 13 bases outside the gene matches. CDR3 size: 15 residues. The V gene's germline CDR1 is MGHRA and CDR2 YSYEKL. Here the CDR3 reads CASTLSGGGGYGYTF. The DNA of the CDR3 is TGCGCCAGCACCCTCTCTGGAGGGGGCGGGTATGGCTACACCTTC.